What follows are 21 T cell receptor beta chains derived from one specimen sequenced in a study of blood T cell repertoires in COVID-19. The protocol was immunoSEQ multiplex PCR, while the TCRdb copy is restricted to in-frame clones and leaves out a portion. The sample holds 390,000 or so clones, 85% to 90% seen once. The sequencing sample was made of PBMCs or T cells enriched from blood (not recorded which). These receptors came from a man between 18 and 29 years old who had recovered from COVID-19.

This clone was observed a single time. The chain combines TRBV28 with TRBJ1-5; unclear D gene. The CDR3 length is 14 residues. Trimming pared 3 bases from V and 0 bases from J, leaving 6 bases between. Germline CDR1 is MDHEN and CDR2 is SYDVKM. Written as DNA, the CDR3 is TGTGCCAGCAGTTTTATCAGTAGCAATCAGCCCCAGCATTTT. Translating gives CASSFISSNQPQHF.

This clone has just one count. The chain joins TRBV10-1 to TRBJ1-2; TRBD1 is a possible D gene (6 bases). The CDR3 contains 14 residues. The V gene lost 7 bases and the J gene lost 8 bases, with 20 bases spanning the gap. Germline CDR1 is WNHNN and CDR2 is SYGVQD (reference sequence). The DNA of the CDR3 is TGCGCCAGCAAGGTTACAGGGAGCATTGAGGGCTACACCTTC. Its protein product is CASKVTGSIEGYTF.

The chain employs TRBV7-9 and TRBJ2-2; perhaps TRBD2 as D (5 bases). This CDR3 spans 13 amino acids. Looked up from germline, CDR1 is SEHNR and CDR2 is FQNEAQ (reference sequence). V lost 6 bases to trimming and J lost 6 bases, with 11 bases between them. CDR3 DNA: TGTGCCAGCAGTCGGGAAATTTCCGGGGAGCTGTTTTTT. It specifies CASSREISGELFF.

This rearrangement joins TRBV7-2 to TRBJ1-5; no reliable D call. The V end was cut by 1 base, the J end by 6 bases, with 4 bases between. There are 12 residues in the CDR3. CDR1 is SGHTA and CDR2 is FQGNSA in the germline V gene. The CDR3 here is CASSLVGQPQHF. CDR3 in DNA: TGTGCCAGCAGCTTAGTCGGTCAGCCCCAGCATTTT.

The chain carries TRBV9 and TRBJ1-1; D is unresolved. Germline V gene sequence: CDR1 SGDLS, CDR2 YYNGEE. This CDR3 spans 13 amino acids. The V and J ends lost 0 bases and 4 bases respectively, with 7 bases between them. The CDR3 DNA sequence: TGTGCCAGCAGCGTAGGGAGCAGCACTGAAGCTTTCTTT. As protein: CASSVGSSTEAFF.

This clone was detected once. V usage is TRBV12-5 and J usage is TRBJ2-2; D is uncertain. The CDR3 is 16 amino acids. Per germline, CDR1 LGHNT and CDR2 FRNRAP. The ends were cut back, 3 bases at V and 3 bases at J, with 14 bases in the middle. CDR3 sequence (DNA): TGTGCTAGTGGTTTAACGGTGTCGCGAGACACCGGGGAGCTGTTTTTT. Its translation: CASGLTVSRDTGELFF.

This chain joins TRBV19 and TRBJ1-5, with D unresolved. V shed 5 bases and J shed 0 bases, with 17 bases lying between them. The CDR3 consists of 17 residues. Germline assignment: CDR1 LNHDA and CDR2 SQIVND (reference sequence). The CDR3 coding sequence is TGTGCCAGTAGTGGTGATTACGCGTACTATAGCAATCAGCCCCAGCATTTT. Residues: CASSGDYAYYSNQPQHF.

J is TRBJ1-1 and V is TRBV29-1, with D perhaps matching TRBD1 (6 bases). The ends were cut back, 3 bases at V and 0 bases at J, with 20 bases in the middle. Germline-derived CDR1 and CDR2 are SQVTM and ANQGSEA. This CDR3 is 17 amino acids long. CDR3 nucleotides: TGCAGCGTTGACAGGGGCGGCCATCTACCAATGAACACTGAAGCTTTCTTT. Residues: CSVDRGGHLPMNTEAFF. The entire variable domain, with the rest obtained from reference TRBV29-1 and TRBJ1-1, is as follows: SAVISQKPSRDICQRGTSLTIQCQVDSQVTMMFWYRQQPGQSLTLIATANQGSEATYESGFVIDKFPISRPNLTFSTLTVSNMSPEDSSIYLCSVDRGGHLPMNTEAFFGQGTRLTVV.

The V and J genes are TRBV15 and TRBJ2-7; 12 bases align to TRBD2. Trimming removed 2 bases from V and 4 bases from J; junction bases left unmatched: 6. The CDR3 sequence is 16 residues long. The V gene's germline CDR1 is LNHNV and CDR2 YYDKDF (reference sequence). CDR3 in DNA: TGTGCCACCAGCAGAACCCGACTAGCGGGGGAGTACGAGCAGTACTTC. It translates to CATSRTRLAGEYEQYF.

The chain carries TRBV6-5 and TRBJ2-1; the match to TRBD2 covers 10 bases. This CDR3 region has 15 residues. Trimming at V came to 3 bases and at J to 6 bases, leaving 5 bases not matched to a gene. Germline-derived CDR1 and CDR2 are MNHEY and SVGAGI. The DNA of the CDR3 is TGTGCCAGCAGTTATGGGAGCGGGAGGGTCAATGAGCAGTTCTTC. Translating gives CASSYGSGRVNEQFF.

The rearrangement uses TRBV29-1 and TRBJ2-5, with TRBD2 as a possible D gene (7 bases). The CDR3 is 13 amino acids. Germline values: CDR1 SQVTM, CDR2 ANQGSEA. Trimming shortened V by 7 bases and J by 2 bases, and 14 bases separated the two germline ends. CDR3 loop: CSAWGGHQETQYF. The CDR3 DNA sequence: TGCAGCGCTTGGGGGGGCCATCAAGAGACCCAGTACTTC.

The V gene is TRBV2, the J gene TRBJ1-5; a possible D gene is TRBD1 (6 bases). The germline V gene has CDR1 SNHLY and CDR2 FYNNEI. Trimming removed 8 bases at V and 1 base at J, with 9 bases between. The CDR3 is 13 amino acids. DNA of the CDR3: TGTGCCAGCCTAGGACAGAGCAATCAGCCCCAGCATTTT. Translated, it gives CASLGQSNQPQHF.

The CDR3 sequence: CASSIVGGGWADTQYF. The CDR3 DNA sequence: TGTGCCAGTAGTATAGTCGGCGGGGGTTGGGCAGATACGCAGTATTTT. The chain couples TRBV19 to TRBJ2-3, with TRBD2 matching 7 bases. V was pared by 1 base and J by 4 bases, with 8 bases of the junction left unmatched. CDR3 size: 16 residues. Per the germline V gene, CDR1 is LNHDA and CDR2 is SQIVND (reference sequence).

The chain joins TRBV30 to TRBJ1-5; D gene ambiguous. Trimming cost V 2 bases and J 6 bases, with 11 bases left between them. This CDR3 has 13 amino acids. The germline V gene has CDR1 GTSNPN and CDR2 SVGIG (reference sequence). Here the CDR3 DNA reads TGTGCCTGGAGTTGGGAGGGCATTCAGCCCCAGCATTTT. The encoded protein is CAWSWEGIQPQHF.

V usage is TRBV25-1 and J usage is TRBJ2-7; TRBD2 matches at 13 bases. This CDR3 comprises 16 residues. In germline, CDR1 is MGHDK, CDR2 SYGVNS. Trimming at V came to 3 bases and at J to 3 bases, leaving 5 bases not matched to a gene. The CDR3 here is CASSDLGTSGNYEQYF. In DNA form, the CDR3 reads TGTGCCAGCAGTGACCTCGGGACTAGCGGGAACTACGAGCAGTACTTC.

The CDR3 sequence is CASSQMGRDMAEAFF. The DNA for the CDR3 is TGCGCCAGCAGCCAAATGGGGAGGGACATGGCTGAAGCTTTCTTT. The chain combines TRBV4-1 with TRBJ1-1; the D gene is possibly TRBD1 (6 bases). Trimming shortened V by 2 bases and J by 6 bases, and 16 bases separated the two germline ends. Germline CDR1 is MGHRA and CDR2 is YSYEKL. There are 15 residues in the CDR3.

V is TRBV6-1 and J is TRBJ2-7; maybe TRBD1 (5 bases). Germline V CDR1 and CDR2: MNHNS, SASEGT. The CDR3 has 16 amino acids. Trimming cost V 3 bases and J 4 bases, with 19 bases left between them. Here the CDR3 DNA reads TGTGCCAGCAGTGAGGGGCTGGCAGGCCGATCATACGAGCAGTACTTC. As protein: CASSEGLAGRSYEQYF.

The rearrangement uses TRBV6-5 and TRBJ2-3, with TRBD2 identical over 7 bases. This CDR3 has 11 amino acids. Germline V lookup: CDR1 MNHEY, CDR2 SVGAGI. With V trimmed by 8 bases and J by 4 bases, 0 bases remained unmatched. CDR3 DNA: TGTGCCAGCGGGGGGGCAGATACGCAGTATTTT. Translated: CASGGADTQYF.

The chain carries TRBV2 and TRBJ2-5, with 10 bases identical to TRBD2. The V and J ends lost 11 bases and 3 bases, in that order; junction bases with no gene match: 3. The CDR3 sequence is 12 residues long. Germline V gene lookup returns CDR1 SNHLY and CDR2 FYNNEI. CDR3 residues: CAGGLAEETQYF. Written as DNA, the CDR3 is TGTGCCGGAGGACTAGCGGAAGAGACCCAGTACTTC.

This rearrangement joins TRBV5-1 to TRBJ2-3; TRBD1 is a possible D gene (5 bases). Germline values: CDR1 SGHRS, CDR2 YFSETQ. This CDR3 has 12 amino acids. The germline V and J ends were trimmed by 5 bases and 5 bases, with 9 bases remaining between them. The CDR3 nucleotides are TGCGCCAGCAGGTTGACAGAAGATACGCAGTATTTT. Translating it yields CASRLTEDTQYF. The full variable domain, rest sourced from reference TRBV5-1 and TRBJ2-3, is KAGVTQTPRYLIKTRGQQVTLSCSPISGHRSVSWYQQTPGQGLQFLFEYFSETQRNKGNFPGRFSGRQFSNSRSEMNVSTLELGDSALYLCASRLTEDTQYFGPGTRLTVL.

This chain uses TRBV27 with TRBJ2-7; maybe TRBD1 (5 bases). The CDR3 consists of 14 residues. CDR1 MNHEY and CDR2 SMNVEV come from the germline V gene (reference sequence). The V end was cut by 5 bases, the J end by 3 bases, with 14 bases between. The CDR3 loop reads CASSKFQGHYEQYF. For the CDR3, the DNA is TGTGCCAGCAGTAAATTCCAGGGCCACTACGAGCAGTACTTC.